A selection of T cell receptor beta chains follows, all from one sample in a study of response to subunit inactivated influenza vaccine. Each CDR3 protein gets one entry after TCRdb re-called the RT-PCR reads with MiXCR. Among 500,000 to 750,000 distinct CDR3 sequences listed, 12% to 15% were seen once. The specimen was PBMCs from blood, collected 11 to 12 days after vaccination. These receptors came from a man aged 50-59 years who received an inactivated influenza vaccine. CDR3s include the opening cysteine and the closing phenylalanine or tryptophan. Each record gives: D gene, V gene, clone size, J gene, CDR3 protein, CDR3 DNA. The D gene is left open where the match is weak. Size is omitted from some rows. Given values are once, few, many or a class for expanded clones.

d_call: .
v_call: TRBV28
clone_size: .
j_call: TRBJ1-1
cdr3_aa: CASSSYNREGMNTEAFF
cdr3_nt: TGTGCCAGCAGTTCGTACAACAGGGAGGGGATGAACACTGAAGCTTTCTTT

d_call: .
v_call: TRBV7-8
clone_size: few
j_call: TRBJ2-7
cdr3_aa: CASSQNPFGEQYF
cdr3_nt: TGTGCCAGCAGCCAGAACCCTTTCGGTGAGCAGTACTTC

d_call: .
v_call: TRBV5-1
clone_size: few
j_call: TRBJ1-4
cdr3_aa: CASTEGGSTNEKLFF
cdr3_nt: TGCGCCAGCACAGAAGGAGGGTCAACTAATGAAAAACTGTTTTTT

d_call: TRBD1
v_call: TRBV12-3/TRBV12-4
clone_size: few
j_call: TRBJ2-3
cdr3_aa: CASTQTGKTDTQYF
cdr3_nt: TGTGCCAGCACTCAGACAGGGAAGACAGATACGCAGTATTTT

d_call: TRBD1
v_call: TRBV10-3
clone_size: .
j_call: TRBJ2-7
cdr3_aa: CAARAGTGDYEQYF
cdr3_nt: TGTGCCGCACGAGCCGGGACAGGGGACTACGAGCAGTACTTC

d_call: .
v_call: TRBV6-2/TRBV6-3
clone_size: few
j_call: TRBJ2-7
cdr3_aa: CASSYGQSYEQYF
cdr3_nt: TGTGCCAGCAGTTACGGCCAGTCCTACGAGCAGTACTTC

d_call: .
v_call: TRBV7-6
clone_size: .
j_call: TRBJ1-2
cdr3_aa: CASSDGRPSNYGYTF
cdr3_nt: TGTGCCAGCAGCGATGGACGGCCCTCTAACTATGGCTACACCTTC

d_call: TRBD2
v_call: TRBV11-1
clone_size: .
j_call: TRBJ2-5
cdr3_aa: CASNESPGLAGERETQYF
cdr3_nt: TGTGCCAGCAATGAGTCCCCGGGACTAGCGGGAGAGAGGGAGACCCAGTACTTC

d_call: TRBD2
v_call: TRBV3-1
clone_size: .
j_call: TRBJ2-4
cdr3_aa: CASSPRVIAGVAKNIQYF
cdr3_nt: TGTGCCAGCAGCCCAAGGGTGATAGCGGGAGTAGCCAAAAACATTCAGTACTTC

d_call: .
v_call: TRBV21-1
clone_size: few
j_call: TRBJ1-4
cdr3_aa: CASSKEGRTGNNEKLFF
cdr3_nt: TGTGCCAGCAGCAAGGAAGGGCGGACAGGGAATAATGAAAAACTGTTTTTT

d_call: TRBD1
v_call: TRBV20-1
clone_size: .
j_call: TRBJ2-3
cdr3_aa: CSATTGQGADTQYF
cdr3_nt: TGCAGTGCCACTACAGGACAGGGGGCGGATACGCAGTATTTT

d_call: .
v_call: TRBV29-1
clone_size: few
j_call: TRBJ1-2
cdr3_aa: CSVPARAHYGYTF
cdr3_nt: TGCAGCGTACCGGCACGGGCGCACTATGGCTACACCTTC

d_call: TRBD1
v_call: TRBV19
clone_size: few
j_call: TRBJ2-2
cdr3_aa: CASSPRTGAEGELFF
cdr3_nt: TGTGCCAGTAGTCCTAGGACAGGGGCGGAAGGGGAGCTGTTTTTT

d_call: TRBD2
v_call: TRBV6-2/TRBV6-3
clone_size: .
j_call: TRBJ2-7
cdr3_aa: CASSYPPGLAGTYEQYF
cdr3_nt: TGTGCCAGCAGTTACCCTCCGGGACTAGCGGGTACCTACGAGCAGTACTTC

d_call: .
v_call: TRBV7-2
clone_size: .
j_call: TRBJ2-2
cdr3_aa: CASSLTRSTGELFF
cdr3_nt: TGTGCCAGCAGCTTAACCAGAAGCACCGGGGAGCTGTTTTTT

d_call: .
v_call: TRBV7-9
clone_size: few
j_call: TRBJ2-7
cdr3_aa: CASSLDAGRGEQYF
cdr3_nt: TGTGCCAGCAGCTTAGATGCGGGGCGCGGGGAGCAGTACTTC

d_call: TRBD2
v_call: TRBV28
clone_size: .
j_call: TRBJ2-3
cdr3_aa: CASNAAGGNTDTQYF
cdr3_nt: TGTGCCAGCAATGCGGCCGGGGGGAACACAGATACGCAGTATTTT

d_call: .
v_call: TRBV7-2
clone_size: .
j_call: TRBJ2-2
cdr3_aa: CASSSGRSGVGIGELFF
cdr3_nt: TGTGCCAGCAGCTCGGGACGGTCCGGGGTGGGGATCGGGGAGCTGTTTTTT

d_call: .
v_call: TRBV7-6
clone_size: many
j_call: TRBJ1-6
cdr3_aa: CASSLAARGNSPLHF
cdr3_nt: TGTGCCAGCAGCTTAGCGGCGAGGGGGAATTCACCCCTCCACTTT

d_call: TRBD1
v_call: TRBV11-1
clone_size: .
j_call: TRBJ1-6
cdr3_aa: CASSFPPGQGSREYNSPLHF
cdr3_nt: TGTGCCAGCAGCTTCCCCCCGGGACAGGGGAGTAGGGAATATAATTCACCCCTCCACTTT